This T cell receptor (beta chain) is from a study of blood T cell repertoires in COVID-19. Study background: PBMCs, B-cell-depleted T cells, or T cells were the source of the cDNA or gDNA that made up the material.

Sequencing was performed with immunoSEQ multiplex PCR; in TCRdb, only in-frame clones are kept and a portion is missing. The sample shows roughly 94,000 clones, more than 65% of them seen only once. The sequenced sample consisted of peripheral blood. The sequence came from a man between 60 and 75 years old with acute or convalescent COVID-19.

The CDR3 spells CASSLRGRSYEQYF. CDR3 nucleotides: TGTGCCAGCAGCCTCAGGGGGCGTTCGTACGAGCAGTACTTC. The V gene is TRBV3-1 (or the pseudogene TRBV3-2), the J gene TRBJ2-7, with 8 positions matching TRBD1. V lost 4 bases, J lost 4 bases, and 6 bases stayed unmatched. This CDR3 region has 14 residues. Germline loops: CDR1 LGHDT, CDR2 YNNKEL (reference sequence).